This T cell receptor (beta chain) comes out of a study of blood T cell repertoires in COVID-19 (dated by TCRdb to the early 2020s). The study in broad terms: Collaborator samples came from the United States, Italy and Spain and covered acute and convalescent phases of COVID-19. The material from the prospective study consisted of cDNA or gDNA derived from T cells, B-cell-depleted T cells, or PBMCs. Deeply sampled blood TCRbeta repertoires from subjects exposed to, actively infected with, or recovered from COVID-19 were included in the dataset. A freely available public database, intended as a resource for researchers studying the immune response to SARS-CoV-2, is where the repertoires were released. Samples were obtained from the ongoing ImmuneRACE study (first 160 participants) and from over 1,000 subjects provided by 6 global collaborators. The sample metadata nearly always contained a de-identified subject ID, COVID-19 status, age in years and sex. Where HLA class I and class II types were available, the types were taken from metadata supplied by the sample provider, not from assay-based typing. Points the paper makes about the study in general: How much clinical and demographic metadata was included differed by source and by participant, and the metadata was provided uncurated.

TCRbeta CDR3 regions were amplified from genomic DNA by means of the immunoSEQ Assay, a bias-controlled multiplex PCR. As for the authors' bioinformatics: Within the assay, amplification of reference gene primers was used to estimate how many nucleated cells each sample contained. To quantify the absolute abundance of each unique TCRbeta CDR3 rearrangement, sequence reads were collapsed and filtered. For each sample, productive Simpson clonality was calculated by taking the square root of Simpson's diversity index across productive rearrangements. As stored in TCRdb, this immuneACCESS dataset retains in-frame rearrangements with V and J assigned. A fraction of the clones does not appear; measured against another copy, unresolved V genes explain less than half of the discrepancy, and the remainder lacks a known reason. That table gives V, J and clone size, and the DNA gave D and trimming. The sample records 97,000 or so clones, about nine tenths of which are singletons. The ten largest account for 5% to 6.5% of the sample.

One collaborating source in Seattle enrolled patients during active infection and followed them longitudinally through the course of disease. Whole blood was collected in K2EDTA tubes by collaborating institutions according to the institutions' own protocols. For TCRbeta analysis, collaborators shipped samples in one of three forms: frozen whole blood, isolated PBMCs, or DNA extracted from either of those sample types. Concerning this clone: It lacks a known antigen. Per-nucleotide qualities are absent, and no much larger clonotype sits a single base away.

In the germline V gene (reference sequence), CDR1 corresponds to SGHNT and CDR2 to YYREEE. Unmatched junction bases come to 4, with V trimmed by 4 bases and J by 4 bases. Measured from the cysteine to the phenylalanine, the CDR3 is 14 residues long. Just CDR3 DNA is preserved here, 42 bases in frame from base 1. Sequencing input: peripheral blood. In this chain, TRBV5-4 is recombined with TRBJ2-2; 7 central bases correspond to TRBD1. This TCR was recovered from a woman between 50 and 59 years old with COVID-19, enrolled during active disease. The DNA sequence is as follows: TGTGCCAGCAGCCCGAGACAGGGCACCGGGGAGCTGTTTTTT. Its protein product is CASSPRQGTGELFF.